Given below is one T cell receptor (beta chain) in context. No antigen is known for it. This record belongs to a study of shared clonotypes between healthy human individuals. Study-wide context: The composition of the donors was a couple of women and a few men aged 18 to 49. General study results and limits: An expected dependence of interdonor clonotype sharing on sequencing depth was noted. Blood alone was sampled, and tissue repertoires likely differ.

Germline V CDR1 and CDR2: SGHRS, YFSETQ. This CDR3 has 16 amino acids. With 5 bases clipped from V and 4 bases from J, the junction kept 10 bases outside the gene matches. Bulk PBMC genomic DNA spanned ten immunoSEQ deep plates. The data were produced by immunoSEQ multiplex PCR, yet TCRdb's version contains in-frame clones alone and is incomplete. The data contain about half a million clones, 70% to 80% of them singletons. V gene TRBV5-1 combines with J gene TRBJ1-3; 9 nucleotides agree with TRBD1. Specimen: PBMCs. This sequence originates from a woman aged 40 to 49 in good health. Some clones in this sample may be carry-over from other donors' samples. This CDR3 reads CASSSSRDRDGNTIYF. CDR3 nucleotides: TGCGCCAGCAGTTCGTCCCGGGACAGGGACGGAAACACCATATATTTT.